This TCR beta chain came from a study of shared clonotypes between healthy human individuals. General study points: Sequencing depth was predicted to influence how clonotypes are shared among donors.

The donors were adults (healthy and HIV-negative) with no recent acute infections or vaccinations. With 0 bases removed from V and 5 bases from J, the gap between germline ends came to 13 bases. This CDR3 is built from 15 residues. Germline loops: CDR1 LNHNV, CDR2 YYDKDF (reference sequence). The method was immunoSEQ multiplex PCR; TCRdb's version includes in-frame clones alone and lacks a portion of them. This table has approximately 530,000 clones, around 96% appearing once. This clone occurred once. The antigen is undetermined. Sequenced input: naive CD4+ T cells sorted from blood. Subset denoted: CD45RA+ positively selected. V usage is TRBV15 and J usage is TRBJ2-5; D remains ambiguous. The origin of this receptor is a woman between 25 and 40 years old in good health. The CDR3: CATSRDLGLSETQYF. The CDR3 coding sequence is TGTGCCACCAGCAGAGATCTGGGTTTGTCGGAGACCCAGTACTTC.